A single sample is the source of the 22 T cell receptor beta chains below, sequenced in a study of Ad26.COV2.S vaccination and SARS-CoV-2 variants. TCRdb keeps only in-frame clones here, not all; method: immunoSEQ multiplex PCR. The data show under 150,000 clones, more than 80% seen once. The source was peripheral blood, collected after recovery from COVID-19. All receptors derive from a human donor who had recovered from COVID-19.

A note on this clone: Other DNA sequences within the sample encode an identical CDR3. This sequence joins TRBV5-1 and TRBJ1-2, with 8 bases lining up with TRBD1. Germline V gives CDR1 SGHRS, CDR2 YFSETQ. The length of the CDR3 is 13 residues. V shed 0 bases, J shed 7 bases, and the junction held 2 bases outside the gene matches. CDR3 loop: CASSLAGGGGYTF. The CDR3 coding sequence is TGCGCCAGCAGCTTGGCAGGGGGCGGTGGCTACACCTTC.

The chain is built from TRBV11-2 and TRBJ1-1; D is ambiguous. Between the trimmed V and J ends, which lost 3 bases and 8 bases, there was a span of 13 bases. The germline V gene has CDR1 SGHAT and CDR2 FQNNGV. This CDR3 contains 13 residues. The CDR3 bases are TGTGCCAGCAGCTTTGACGGACCCGGGGAAGCTTTCTTT. Amino acid sequence: CASSFDGPGEAFF.

With respect to this clone: Possible read error: a much larger clone is one base away. The V gene is TRBV7-6, the J gene TRBJ1-5; D is unresolved. The germline gives CDR1 SGHVS, CDR2 FNYEAQ. Trimming pared 3 bases from V and 2 bases from J, leaving 5 bases between. CDR3 length: 13 residues. CDR3 coding DNA: TGTGCCAGCAGCTTGGACGGCAATCAGCCCCAGCATTTT. Protein product: CASSLDGNQPQHF.

The J gene is TRBJ1-5, the V gene TRBV28, with a weak D call TRBD1 (6 bases). The CDR3 is 15 amino acids. With 6 bases removed from V and 0 bases from J, the gap between germline ends came to 12 bases. Germline V CDR1 and CDR2: MDHEN, SYDVKM. The CDR3 loop reads CASRDHRDSNQPQHF. The DNA of the CDR3 is TGTGCCAGCAGAGACCACAGGGATAGCAATCAGCCCCAGCATTTT. Together with reference TRBV28 and TRBJ1-5, the CDR3 gives the full variable domain: DVKVTQSSRYLVKRTGEKVFLECVQDMDHENMFWYRQDPGLGLRLIYFSYDVKMKEKGDIPEGYSVSREKKERFSLILESASTNQTSMYLCASRDHRDSNQPQHFGDGTRLSIL.

This rearrangement joins TRBV20-1 to TRBJ1-1; 9 positions match TRBD1. The CDR3 is made up of 15 amino acids. The junction had 5 bases not matched to a gene; V was cut back by 3 bases and J by 0 bases. Germline lookup yields CDR1 DFQATT and CDR2 SNEGSKA (reference sequence). The CDR3 sequence: CSASGTGFLNTEAFF. CDR3 nucleotides: TGCAGTGCTAGTGGGACAGGGTTCTTGAACACTGAAGCTTTCTTT.

This chain connects TRBV2 to TRBJ2-3; D might be TRBD1 (5 bases). The CDR3 is 17 amino acids. Between the trimmed V and J ends, which lost 5 bases and 7 bases, there was a span of 25 bases. Germline lookup yields CDR1 SNHLY and CDR2 FYNNEI. The CDR3 protein is CASSPTPTDGPTYTQYF. The CDR3 DNA is TGTGCCAGCAGTCCGACCCCGACAGACGGGCCAACATATACGCAGTATTTT. Full variable domain (outside the CDR3, taken from reference TRBV2 and TRBJ2-3): EPEVTQTPSHQVTQMGQEVILRCVPISNHLYFYWYRQILGQKVEFLVSFYNNEISEKSEIFDDQFSVERPDGSNFTLKIRSTKLEDSAMYFCASSPTPTDGPTYTQYFGPGTRLTVL.

The rearrangement joins TRBV5-4 to TRBJ1-2, with 11 positions matching TRBD1. In germline, CDR1 is SGHNT, CDR2 YYREEE (reference sequence). J was trimmed by 11 bases and V by 1 base; bases with no gene match: 7. The CDR3 runs 14 residues. CDR3 DNA sequence: TGTGCCAGCAGCTTGTTGGGACAGGGGGAAGGGTACACCTTC. Translation: CASSLLGQGEGYTF. Full variable domain (outside the CDR3, taken from reference TRBV5-4 and TRBJ1-2): ETGVTQSPTHLIKTRGQQVTLRCSSQSGHNTVSWYQQALGQGPQFIFQYYREEENGRGNFPPRFSGLQFPNYSSELNVNALELDDSALYLCASSLLGQGEGYTFGSGTRLTVV.

This clone came up a few times. This chain links TRBV2 with TRBJ1-1, with D unclear. CDR3 size: 14 residues. Per the germline V gene, CDR1 is SNHLY and CDR2 is FYNNEI. V shed 7 bases and J shed 1 base, with 13 bases lying between them. The CDR3 bases are TGTGCCAGCACCGAGCAAAGACAGAACACTGAAGCTTTCTTT. This encodes CASTEQRQNTEAFF.

The gene calls are TRBV9 and TRBJ1-6, with D maybe TRBD1 (6 bases). V was pared by 0 bases and J by 4 bases, with 11 bases between. The CDR3 extends over 16 amino acids. Germline CDR1 SGDLS, CDR2 YYNGEE. Here the CDR3 reads CASSVGGGLYNSPLHF. Here the CDR3 DNA reads TGTGCCAGCAGCGTAGGGGGGGGCCTTTATAATTCACCCCTCCACTTT.

This chain links TRBV18 with TRBJ2-1; weak D call: TRBD1 (6 bases). V lost 0 bases and J 6 bases, leaving 9 bases between the germline ends. The CDR3 contains 14 residues. Germline lookup yields CDR1 KGHSH and CDR2 LQKENI. The CDR3, as DNA: TGTGCCAGCTCACCACCGATAGGGGGCAATGAGCAGTTCTTC. It encodes CASSPPIGGNEQFF.

The CDR3 is CASRDSPGRTQYF. The CDR3 nucleotides read TGTGCCAGCAGGGACAGTCCCGGGAGGACGCAGTATTTT. The V gene is TRBV6-5, the J gene TRBJ2-3; a possible D gene is TRBD2 (7 bases). The CDR3 has 13 residues. Germline V gene sequence: CDR1 MNHEY, CDR2 SVGAGI. Trimming cost V 6 bases and J 9 bases, with 16 bases left between them.

This clone has more than one count but fewer than ten. This chain links TRBV4-3 with TRBJ2-7; 13 bases fit TRBD2. This CDR3 has 17 residues. The V and J ends lost 1 base and 4 bases, in that order; junction bases with no gene match: 7. Germline loops: CDR1 LGHNA, CDR2 YSLEER. The CDR3 region is CASSQGLGTSGVYEQYF. In DNA form, the CDR3 reads TGCGCCAGCAGCCAAGGCCTAGGGACTAGCGGGGTATACGAGCAGTACTTC.

The rearrangement joins TRBV7-2 to TRBJ1-3; 9 nucleotides align to TRBD1. The length of the CDR3 is 16 residues. Unmatched junction bases numbered 2, after V lost 1 base and J lost 1 base. CDR1 is SGHTA and CDR2 is FQGNSA in the germline V gene. CDR3 DNA: TGTGCCAGCAGCTTAGGGGGGACAGGGTCTGGAAACACCATATATTTT. As protein: CASSLGGTGSGNTIYF.

J is TRBJ2-2 and V is TRBV6-1; possibly TRBD1 for D (5 bases). This CDR3 is built from 15 residues. Germline values: CDR1 MNHNS, CDR2 SASEGT. The ends were cut back, 1 base at V and 5 bases at J, with 11 bases in the middle. The CDR3 region is CASSEEDTLTGELFF. In nucleotides, the CDR3 is TGTGCCAGCAGTGAAGAGGACACCCTTACCGGGGAGCTGTTTTTT.

V and J are TRBV5-4 and TRBJ1-1; TRBD1 matches 11 bases. After removal of 5 bases from V and 8 bases from J, the junction contained 14 bases not matched to a gene. The CDR3 length is 16 residues. Germline CDR1 reads SGHNT; CDR2 reads YYREEE (reference sequence). CDR3 bases: TGTGCCAGCAGTTGGGACAGGGGGGAAGTAAAAAAGGAAGCTTTCTTT. This encodes CASSWDRGEVKKEAFF.

V is TRBV10-3 and J is TRBJ2-3, with unresolved D. This CDR3 spans 15 amino acids. Germline CDR1 ENHRY, CDR2 SYGVKD. V was clipped by 3 bases and J by 7 bases, with 17 bases between them. Here the CDR3 reads CAISDSGARDHTQYF. CDR3 bases: TGTGCCATCAGTGATTCGGGCGCAAGGGATCATACGCAGTATTTT.

On this clone: At one boundary the junction diverges from the germline segment, which might be a read error. V and J are TRBV7-2 and TRBJ2-5, with D perhaps matching TRBD1 or TRBD2 (6 bases each). The germline CDR1 and CDR2 sequences are SGHTA and FQGNSA. The CDR3 length is 16 residues. The CDR3 sequence: CANSLAEGGIEETQYF. In DNA form, the CDR3 reads TGTGCCAACAGCTTGGCGGAAGGGGGGATTGAAGAGACCCAGTACTTC.

The V and J genes are TRBV7-9 and TRBJ1-1; 9 positions agree with TRBD1. Trimming at V came to 4 bases and at J to 4 bases, leaving 4 bases not matched to a gene. Germline CDR1 SEHNR, CDR2 FQNEAQ (reference sequence). The CDR3 has 14 amino acids. CDR3 in amino acids: CASSSRDRATEAFF. CDR3 DNA: TGTGCCAGCAGCTCCCGGGACAGGGCCACTGAAGCTTTCTTT.

V is TRBV27 and J is TRBJ1-6; 12 bases align to TRBD1. Per germline, CDR1 MNHEY and CDR2 SMNVEV (reference sequence). V was clipped by 8 bases and J by 12 bases; unmatched bases: 8. The CDR3 covers 14 residues. CDR3 DNA sequence: TGTGCCAGCCACCCGGGACAGGGGGCATTACCCCTCCACTTT. Protein: CASHPGQGALPLHF.

This clone appeared once. CDR3 DNA: TGCGCCAGCAGCTTGTTTGGCAACCAAGAGACCCAGTACTTC. This gives the protein CASSLFGNQETQYF. The chain has TRBV5-1 and TRBJ2-5, with unresolved D. The CDR3 has 14 amino acids. V lost 1 base, J lost 0 bases, and 7 bases lay in between. CDR1 and CDR2 from the germline V gene are SGHRS and YFSETQ. The full variable domain, in which reference TRBV5-1 and TRBJ2-5 provide the parts outside the CDR3, is KAGVTQTPRYLIKTRGQQVTLSCSPISGHRSVSWYQQTPGQGLQFLFEYFSETQRNKGNFPGRFSGRQFSNSRSEMNVSTLELGDSALYLCASSLFGNQETQYFGPGTRLLVL.

The chain combines TRBV7-9 with TRBJ2-3, with D uncertain. The V end lost 2 bases, the J end lost 2 bases, and 8 bases lay between the germline ends. CDR1 SEHNR and CDR2 FQNEAQ come from the germline V gene (reference sequence). There are 14 residues in the CDR3. Here the CDR3 DNA reads TGTGCCAGCAGCTTACAATCCCCCACAGATACGCAGTATTTT. This translates into CASSLQSPTDTQYF.

The V gene is TRBV5-1, the J gene TRBJ1-1, with unresolved D. This CDR3 comprises 13 residues. V was clipped by 1 base and J by 2 bases, with 6 bases between them. Germline V gene data show CDR1 as SGHRS and CDR2 as YFSETQ. CDR3 bases: TGCGCCAGCAGCTTGTGGGTAAACACTGAAGCTTTCTTT. Protein product: CASSLWVNTEAFF.